The T cell receptor (beta chain) under discussion was sequenced for a study of sequential checkpoint blockade in melanoma. Repertoires were generated with immunoSEQ multiplex PCR, while TCRdb's copy carries only in-frame clones and drops some. The sample holds roughly 31,000 clones; approximately 86% are singletons and the top ten take about a fifth. The treatment is: randomized to nivolumab then ipilimumab (arm A) or the reverse (arm B). CDR3 length: 13 amino acids. The V and J ends lost 10 bases and 0 bases, in that order; junction bases with no gene match: 6. Germline loops: CDR1 LNHDA, CDR2 SQIVND (reference sequence).

The source material was CD8+ T cells sorted from blood (inferred from file names), sampled from a patient given nivolumab and ipilimumab in sequence. The gene calls are TRBV19 and TRBJ2-7, with TRBD1 matching 7 bases. The origin of this receptor is a human donor with melanoma. Here the CDR3 reads CATEDRFSYEQYF. The CDR3 DNA is TGTGCCACCGAGGACAGGTTCTCCTACGAGCAGTACTTC.